The 2 T cell receptor beta chains presented below share a single source sample, sequenced in a study of T-cell memory formation after mild COVID-19. MiXCR, applied by TCRdb to the 5' RACE reads, yields one record per CDR3 protein. The sample lists 350,000 to 500,000 distinct CDR3 sequences; 20% were seen once. Sequences were obtained from PBMCs or a T cell subset sorted from them (not recorded which). The source of these receptors is an adult woman who had mild COVID-19 (a few samples of this study predate the infection). Cell type and time point are not known.

This clonotype was seen a handful of times. This rearrangement joins TRBV7-2 to TRBJ2-1; 9 positions agree with TRBD1. Trimming took 5 bases from V and 8 from J; bases not matched to a gene: 10. CDR3 size: 15 residues. Looked up from germline, CDR1 is SGHTA and CDR2 is FQGNSA. Here the CDR3 DNA reads TGTGCCAGCAGCGGACAGGGGCGCGGAAACGATGAGCAGTTCTTC. It translates to CASSGQGRGNDEQFF. The variable domain in full, with the rest retrieved from reference TRBV7-2 and TRBJ2-1, is GAGVSQSPSNKVTEKGKDVELRCDPISGHTALYWYRQSLGQGLEFLIYFQGNSAPDKSGLPSDRFSAERTGGSVSTLTIQRTQQEDSAVYLCASSGQGRGNDEQFFGPGTRLTVL.

The gene calls are TRBV27 and TRBJ2-2; 7 bases agree with TRBD2. This CDR3 spans 16 amino acids. Germline V gives CDR1 MNHEY, CDR2 SMNVEV (reference sequence). The trim removed 2 bases at V and 3 bases at J, leaving 6 bases unmatched. The CDR3 here is CASSLLGLADTGELFF. The CDR3 bases are TGTGCCAGCAGTTTACTCGGCCTAGCGGACACCGGGGAGCTGTTTTTT.